The entry below gives a single T cell receptor (beta chain) sequence along with its context. The CDR3 runs 16 residues. The trim removed 0 bases at V and 7 bases at J, leaving 7 bases unmatched. The germline V gene encodes CDR1 SGHDT and CDR2 YYEEEE. This sample was included in a study of OX40 agonist ivuxolimab in advanced cancers. Study overall: Participants averaged 60 years of age (range roughly 23 to 90) and were approximately 81% male.

Assay: immunoSEQ multiplex PCR; the TCRdb copy retains only in-frame clones and omits some. The table has approximately 60,000 clones, around 87% seen once. This specimen was CD4+ or CD8+ T cells sorted from blood, taken in a trial of the OX40 agonist ivuxolimab. This rearrangement joins TRBV5-6 to TRBJ1-6; TRBD1 matches 7 bases. This TCR derives from an adult with an advanced solid tumor such as melanoma, head and neck, liver or kidney cancer. The DNA of the CDR3 is TGTGCCAGCAGCTTGGCATTGGGACAGTCAAATTCACCCCTCCACTTT. Translated, it gives CASSLALGQSNSPLHF.